This T cell receptor (beta chain) is from a study of post-analysis software for immune sequencing data. Whole-study context: Courses of disease covered relapsing-remitting, secondary progressive and progressive-relapsing multiple sclerosis.

To note about this clonotype: Its antigen is currently unknown.

CDR3 length: 16 residues. Germline V CDR1 and CDR2: SEHNR, FQNEAQ (reference sequence). Prepared libraries of TCR beta cDNA carried unique molecular identifiers. From roughly 1 to 10 million T cells, 500,000 or so cDNA molecules were obtained. TCRdb itself ran the PCR reads through MiXCR, one entry per CDR3 protein. This sample has roughly 540,000 distinct CDR3 sequences, with 30% to 40% found just once. Overall study findings and caveats: Elevated frequency relative to controls characterized roughly 5 TRBV segments in patients, TRBV5-6, TRBV5-1 and TRBV20-1 among them. A significant reduction in normalized Chao1 diversity was observed in multiple sclerosis patients versus controls. By F measure, samples from a shared preparation batch strongly co-clustered.

The chain uses TRBV7-9 and TRBJ2-5, with D maybe TRBD1 (6 bases). The J call is uncertain, as TRBJ2-7 better fits the DNA end. The receptor's source is a girl aged 2 to 17 with multiple sclerosis. The sequencing input was blood. The CDR3 is CASSSPKPDRLYEQYF. Here the CDR3 DNA reads TGTGCCAGCAGCTCCCCAAAGCCCGACAGGCTCTACGAGCAGTACTTC.